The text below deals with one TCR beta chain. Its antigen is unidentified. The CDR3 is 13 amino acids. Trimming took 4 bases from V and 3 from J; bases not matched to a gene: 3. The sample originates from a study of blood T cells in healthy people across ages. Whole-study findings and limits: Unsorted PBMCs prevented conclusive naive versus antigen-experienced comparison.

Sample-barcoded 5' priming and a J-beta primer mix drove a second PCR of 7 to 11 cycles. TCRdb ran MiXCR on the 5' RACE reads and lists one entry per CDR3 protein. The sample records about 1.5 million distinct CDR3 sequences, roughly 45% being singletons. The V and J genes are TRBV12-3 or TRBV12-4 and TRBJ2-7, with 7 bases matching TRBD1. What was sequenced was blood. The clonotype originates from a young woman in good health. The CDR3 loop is CASSWGTDYEQYF. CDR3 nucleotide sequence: TGTGCCAGCAGTTGGGGGACAGACTACGAGCAGTACTTC.